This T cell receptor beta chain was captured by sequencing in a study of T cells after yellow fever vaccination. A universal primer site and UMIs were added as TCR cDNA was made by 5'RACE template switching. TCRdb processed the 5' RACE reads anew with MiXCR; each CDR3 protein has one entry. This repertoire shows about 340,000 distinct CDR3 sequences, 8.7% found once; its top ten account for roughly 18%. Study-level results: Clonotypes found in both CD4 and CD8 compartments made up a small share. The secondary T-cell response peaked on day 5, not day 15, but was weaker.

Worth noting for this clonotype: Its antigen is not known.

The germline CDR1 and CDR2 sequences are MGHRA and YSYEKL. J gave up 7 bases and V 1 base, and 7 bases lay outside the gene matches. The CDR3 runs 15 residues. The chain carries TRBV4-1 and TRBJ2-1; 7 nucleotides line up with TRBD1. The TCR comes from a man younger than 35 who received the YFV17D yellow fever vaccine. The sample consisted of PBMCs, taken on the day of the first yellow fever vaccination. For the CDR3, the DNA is TGCGCCAGCAGCCAAGGACAGGGTTATGCGAATGAGCAGTTCTTC. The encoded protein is CASSQGQGYANEQFF.